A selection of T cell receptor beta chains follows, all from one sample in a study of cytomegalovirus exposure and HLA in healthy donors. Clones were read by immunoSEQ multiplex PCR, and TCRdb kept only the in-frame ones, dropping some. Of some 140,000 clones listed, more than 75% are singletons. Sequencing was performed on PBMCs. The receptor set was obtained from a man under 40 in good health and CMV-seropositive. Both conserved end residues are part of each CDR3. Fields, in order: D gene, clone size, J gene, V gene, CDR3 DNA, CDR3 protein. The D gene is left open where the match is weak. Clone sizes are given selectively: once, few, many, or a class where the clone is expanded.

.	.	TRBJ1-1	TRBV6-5	TGTGCCAGCAGTTACACAGCCATGAACACTGAAGCTTTCTTT	CASSYTAMNTEAFF
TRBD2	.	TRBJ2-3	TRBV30	TGTGCCTGGAGTCCCCCTGGGCTAGCGGGAGGAGGTACAGATACGCAGTATTTT	CAWSPPGLAGGGTDTQYF
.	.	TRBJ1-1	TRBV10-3	TGTGCCATCAGGAATGACTTGCTAAGCACTGAAGCTTTCTTT	CAIRNDLLSTEAFF
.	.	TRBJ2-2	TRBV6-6	TGTGCCAGCAGTTACAACCGAAGGGGGAACACCGGGGAGCTGTTTTTT	CASSYNRRGNTGELFF
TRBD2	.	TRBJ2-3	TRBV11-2	TGTGCCAGCAGGGGCCTAGCGGGAGGGGCAGATACGCAGTATTTT	CASRGLAGGADTQYF
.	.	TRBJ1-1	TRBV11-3	TGTGCCAGCAGCTTAGTAGCGAACACTGAAGCTTTCTTT	CASSLVANTEAFF
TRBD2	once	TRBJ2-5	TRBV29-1	TGCAGCGTTGAGGAACTAGCGGGAGAAGGGGCGTACTTC	CSVEELAGEGAYF
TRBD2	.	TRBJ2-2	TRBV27	TGTGCCAGCAGTTTGAAATTCCTTCTCGCGGGAGGTTTTGCCGGGGAGCTGTTTTTT	CASSLKFLLAGGFAGELFF
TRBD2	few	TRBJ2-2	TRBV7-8	TGTGCCAGCAGCTTAGCCCCCTGGGGAGGGGCTAACACCGGGGAGCTGTTTTTT	CASSLAPWGGANTGELFF
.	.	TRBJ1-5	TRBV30	TGTGCCTGGTCCATAGAGCATCAGCCCCAGCATTTT	CAWSIEHQPQHF
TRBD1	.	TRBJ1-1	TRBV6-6	TGTGCCAGCACCCCGAGGGGACAGGCGAACACTGAAGCTTTCTTT	CASTPRGQANTEAFF
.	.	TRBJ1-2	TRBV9	TGTGCCAGCAGCGAGCGCCCCAGGGAGGGAGGCTATGGCTACACCTTC	CASSERPREGGYGYTF
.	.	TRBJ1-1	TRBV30	TGTGCCTCCCCGGGGGAGAACACTGAAGCTTTCTTT	CASPGENTEAFF
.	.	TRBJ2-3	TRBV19	TGTGCCAGTAGGCAAGTAGATACAGATACGCAGTATTTT	CASRQVDTDTQYF
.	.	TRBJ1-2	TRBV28	TGTGCCAGCACCAGCGGGGGGTCAAGACGCTATGGCTACACCTTC	CASTSGGSRRYGYTF
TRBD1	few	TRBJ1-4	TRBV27	TGTGCCAGCAGTAGGGACAGGAATAATGAAAAACTGTTTTTT	CASSRDRNNEKLFF
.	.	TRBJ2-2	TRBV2	TGTGCCAGCTGGGTTCCAGGGTTGGGGACCGGGGAGCTGTTTTTT	CASWVPGLGTGELFF
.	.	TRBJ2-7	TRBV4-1	TGCGCCAGCAGCCAAGCGGGACTCCCGGGATACGAGCAGTACTTC	CASSQAGLPGYEQYF
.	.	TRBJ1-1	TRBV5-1	TGCGCCAGCAGCTTGACAGGAAGGGAACGAGCTGAAGCTTTCTTT	CASSLTGRERAEAFF
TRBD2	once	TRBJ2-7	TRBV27	TGTGCCAGCAGTTCTCGGACTAGTCTAGCCTCTCCTCCATACGAGCAGTACTTC	CASSSRTSLASPPYEQYF
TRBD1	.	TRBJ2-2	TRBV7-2	TGTGCCAGCAGCACCAGACAGGGTGGTGGGACCGGGGAGCTGTTTTTT	CASSTRQGGGTGELFF
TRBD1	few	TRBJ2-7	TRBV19	TGTGCCAGTAGTAAATGGACAGGCCAGTACGAGCAGTACTTC	CASSKWTGQYEQYF
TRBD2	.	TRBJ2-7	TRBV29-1	TGCAGCGCTGGGATAGCGGGAGTCGCATACGAGCAGTACTTC	CSAGIAGVAYEQYF
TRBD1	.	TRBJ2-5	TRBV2	TGTGCCAGCAGTGAAGTAACCGGGACAGTCGAGACCCAGTACTTC	CASSEVTGTVETQYF
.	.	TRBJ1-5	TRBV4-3	TGCGCCAGCAGCCAAGAAGCGCAGGGAGGCCAGCCCCAGCATTTT	CASSQEAQGGQPQHF
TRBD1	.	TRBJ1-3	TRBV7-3	TGTGCCAGCAGCCTTGGGACAGGGGGACGCGGAAACACCATATATTTT	CASSLGTGGRGNTIYF
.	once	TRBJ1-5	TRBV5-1	TGCGCCAGCAGCCCGACAGACGGATGGAATCAGCCCCAGCATTTT	CASSPTDGWNQPQHF
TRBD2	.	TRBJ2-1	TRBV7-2	TGTGCCAGCAGCTTAACTCCGGGGGGGCCGTCCAATGAGCAGTTCTTC	CASSLTPGGPSNEQFF
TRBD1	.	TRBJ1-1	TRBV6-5	TGTGCCAGCAGTAGCCGGGACAGTAACACTGAAGCTTTCTTT	CASSSRDSNTEAFF
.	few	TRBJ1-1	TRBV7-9	TGTGCCAGCAGCTGGGAGGAGAACACTGAAGCTTTCTTT	CASSWEENTEAFF
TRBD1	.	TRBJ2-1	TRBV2	TGTGCCAGCAGGGGCCCTGGGACAGGGAATTACAATGAGCAGTTCTTC	CASRGPGTGNYNEQFF
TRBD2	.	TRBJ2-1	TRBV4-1	TGCGCCAGCAGACTAGCGGGGGGTTACAATGAGCAGTTCTTC	CASRLAGGYNEQFF
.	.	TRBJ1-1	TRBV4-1	TGCGCCAGCAGCCAAGATTCTGCAGGGGTGATAACTGAAGCTTTCTTT	CASSQDSAGVITEAFF